This entry features one T cell receptor (beta chain) sequence. Trimming cost V 8 bases and J 2 bases, with 7 bases left between them. The CDR3 sequence is 11 residues long. Germline V gene data show CDR1 as SNHLY and CDR2 as FYNNEI. The sample is drawn from a study of OX40 agonist ivuxolimab in advanced cancers. Profiled with immunoSEQ multiplex PCR; TCRdb holds only in-frame clones, not every one. The sample yields about 86,000 clones, about 90% seen once. The sample here was CD4+ or CD8+ T cells sorted from blood, taken in a trial of the OX40 agonist ivuxolimab. The V and J genes are TRBV2 and TRBJ2-7; D ambiguous. This TCR derives from an adult with an advanced solid tumor such as melanoma, head and neck, liver or kidney cancer. The DNA for the CDR3 is TGTGCCAGCGGGTTCCCCTACGAGCAGTACTTC. It is translated as CASGFPYEQYF.